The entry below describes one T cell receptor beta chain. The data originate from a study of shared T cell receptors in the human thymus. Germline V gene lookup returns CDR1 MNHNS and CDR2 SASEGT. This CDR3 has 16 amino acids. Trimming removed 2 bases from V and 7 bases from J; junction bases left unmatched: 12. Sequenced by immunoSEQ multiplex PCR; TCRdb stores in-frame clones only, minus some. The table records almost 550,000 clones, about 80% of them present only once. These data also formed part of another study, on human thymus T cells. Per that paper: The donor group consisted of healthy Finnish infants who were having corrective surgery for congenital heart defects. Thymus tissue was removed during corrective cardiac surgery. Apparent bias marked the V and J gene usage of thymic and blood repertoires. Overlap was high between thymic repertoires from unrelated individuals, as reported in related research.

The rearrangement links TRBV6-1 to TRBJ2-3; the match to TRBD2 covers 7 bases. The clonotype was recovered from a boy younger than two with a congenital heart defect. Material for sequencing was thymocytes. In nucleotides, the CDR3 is TGTGCCAGCAGTGAATACTGGACTAGTTGGGGAAATACGCAGTATTTT. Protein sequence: CASSEYWTSWGNTQYF.